The present T cell receptor beta chain was sequenced within a study of CD8+ T cells in alopecia areata. V dropped 4 bases and J dropped 3; count of bases not matched to a gene: 6. The CDR3 loop spans 16 amino acids. Germline V gene sequence: CDR1 SGHRS, CDR2 YFSETQ. Extraction and reverse transcription of RNA yielded cDNA as the sequencing template. TCRdb's copy holds only in-frame clones and misses some; the assay was immunoSEQ multiplex PCR. The sample yields around 140,000 clones, 87% seen once. Sequenced material: CD8+ T cells sorted from blood, taken at week 0. This TCR came from a human donor with alopecia areata. The chain links TRBV5-1 to TRBJ2-7; 14 bases align to TRBD2. The CDR3 sequence: CASSPGLAGGHYEQYF. CDR3 in DNA: TGCGCCAGCAGCCCCGGACTAGCGGGGGGCCACTACGAGCAGTACTTC.